The 29 T cell receptor beta chains below all came from one sample that was sequenced in a study of beta chain features in type 1 diabetes. Every bit of the isolated RNA underwent reverse transcription, so sequencing read expressed TCRB transcripts. Method: immunoSEQ multiplex PCR; TCRdb's copy keeps in-frame clones and lacks some. The sample yields a few hundred thousand clones, 16% seen once. Study results and limitations: Type 1 diabetes patients had TCRB CDR3s that were shorter (moderately but significantly so) in all four CD4+ subsets.

Their cognate antigens are unknown. Material: naive CD4+ T cells from blood. These receptors all come from a man aged 25-45 years with type 1 diabetes.

The rearrangement joins TRBV18 to TRBJ2-1; D unclear. Germline V lookup: CDR1 KGHSH, CDR2 LQKENI. V lost 6 bases and J lost 0, with 6 bases in between. CDR3 size: 13 residues. This chain's CDR3 is CASSSGSYNEQFF. The CDR3 DNA is TGTGCCAGCTCCTCAGGCTCCTACAATGAGCAGTTCTTC.

V is TRBV30 and J is TRBJ2-1, with no clear D. There are 11 residues in the CDR3. V was pared by 3 bases and J by 6 bases, with 6 bases between. Germline CDR1 and CDR2: GTSNPN and SVGIG (reference sequence). As DNA, the CDR3 is TGTGCCTGGAGCCGCACCAATGAGCAGTTCTTC. Translation: CAWSRTNEQFF. Together with reference TRBV30 and TRBJ2-1, the CDR3 gives the full variable domain: SQTIHQWPATLVQPVGSPLSLECTVEGTSNPNLYWYRQAAGRGLQLLFYSVGIGQISSEVPQNLSASRPQDRQFILSSKKLLLSDSGFYLCAWSRTNEQFFGPGTRLTVL.

V gene TRBV25-1 combines with J gene TRBJ1-2; the D is unclear. Trimming pared 1 base from V and 2 bases from J, leaving 11 bases between. This CDR3 is 15 amino acids long. Germline CDR1 reads MGHDK; CDR2 reads SYGVNS. The CDR3 is CASSESRRGNYGYTF. CDR3 DNA: TGTGCCAGCAGTGAATCCAGACGTGGAAACTATGGCTACACCTTC.

The rearrangement joins TRBV28 to TRBJ2-7; 7 positions match TRBD1. The germline V gene encodes CDR1 MDHEN and CDR2 SYDVKM. J was trimmed by 0 bases and V by 3 bases; bases with no gene match: 5. The CDR3 sequence is 15 residues long. The CDR3 loop reads CASSFLGQASYEQYF. The DNA for the CDR3 is TGTGCCAGCAGTTTCCTTGGACAGGCCTCCTACGAGCAGTACTTC.

The chain joins TRBV29-1 to TRBJ2-2; weak D call: TRBD2 (6 bases). The CDR3 sequence is 14 residues long. Germline V CDR1 and CDR2: SQVTM, ANQGSEA. Trimming pared 8 bases from V and 3 bases from J, leaving 16 bases between. The CDR3 nucleotides read TGCAGCTCGCTAGGCGGGGTAGACACCGGGGAGCTGTTTTTT. Translation gives CSSLGGVDTGELFF.

The chain uses TRBV27 and TRBJ2-4; D remains unclear. Germline CDR1 reads MNHEY; CDR2 reads SMNVEV (reference sequence). The germline V and J ends were trimmed by 5 bases and 7 bases, with 9 bases remaining between them. This CDR3 comprises 12 residues. The CDR3 here is CASSLPGNIQYF. The CDR3 DNA reads as TGTGCCAGCAGTCTCCCCGGGAACATTCAGTACTTC.

The chain carries TRBV6-1 and TRBJ1-5; 9 bases line up with TRBD1. This CDR3 comprises 16 residues. V shed 4 bases, J shed 7 bases, and the junction held 11 bases outside the gene matches. Germline CDR1 is MNHNS and CDR2 is SASEGT. DNA of the CDR3: TGTGCCAGCAGTGTCCTACAGGGGGCCGTCGGACAGCCCCAGCATTTT. Translating gives CASSVLQGAVGQPQHF.

This clone has a handful of counts. This chain connects TRBV28 to TRBJ2-1; D is uncertain. Trimming pared 4 bases from V and 13 bases from J, leaving 8 bases between. The CDR3 is 10 residues long. Per the germline V gene, CDR1 is MDHEN and CDR2 is SYDVKM. This chain's CDR3 is CASSSSPQFF. The CDR3 DNA is TGTGCCAGCAGTTCCTCCCCTCAGTTCTTC.

V is TRBV30 and J is TRBJ2-4, with D perhaps TRBD1 (6 bases). In germline, CDR1 is GTSNPN, CDR2 SVGIG (reference sequence). Trimming cost V 2 bases and J 6 bases, with 11 bases left between them. CDR3 length equals 13 residues. Here the CDR3 DNA reads TGTGCCTGGAGTACAGGGAAGGGAAACATTCAGTACTTC. It encodes CAWSTGKGNIQYF.

This clone showed up just a few times. The V and J genes are TRBV29-1 and TRBJ2-2; 8 bases match TRBD2. The V segment lost 4 bases and the J segment 3 bases; nucleotides outside the gene matches: 10. The CDR3 extends over 16 amino acids. The germline V gene encodes CDR1 SQVTM and CDR2 ANQGSEA. The CDR3 loop is CSVGNSGTSYTGELFF. DNA for the CDR3: TGCAGCGTTGGGAATAGCGGGACGTCCTACACCGGGGAGCTGTTTTTT.

This rearrangement joins TRBV27 to TRBJ1-2, with 7 bases fitting TRBD1. The CDR3 is 15 amino acids. Germline lookup yields CDR1 MNHEY and CDR2 SMNVEV (reference sequence). The V and J ends lost 5 bases and 3 bases, in that order; junction bases with no gene match: 9. The CDR3 loop is CASSHRQGRYYGYTF. DNA for the CDR3: TGTGCCAGCAGTCACAGACAGGGAAGGTACTATGGCTACACCTTC.

This clone was found a few times. The J gene is TRBJ1-2, the V gene TRBV4-2; D is unclear. Trimming pared 0 bases from V and 6 bases from J, leaving 11 bases between. The CDR3 has 14 residues. CDR1 and CDR2 from the germline V gene are LGHNA and YNFKEQ. The CDR3 DNA is TGTGCCAGCAGCCAAGAGTCGGAAGGGAATGGCTACACCTTC. It encodes CASSQESEGNGYTF.

V and J are TRBV9 and TRBJ2-7; a possible D gene is TRBD1 (6 bases). V gave up 0 bases and J gave up 1 base, with 8 bases separating them. This CDR3 spans 14 amino acids. CDR1 is SGDLS and CDR2 is YYNGEE in the germline V gene. The CDR3 coding sequence is TGTGCCAGCAGCGTAGCCCAGGGGTCCTACGAGCAGTACTTC. Amino acid sequence: CASSVAQGSYEQYF. Variable domain in full (rest from reference TRBV9 and TRBJ2-7): DSGVTQTPKHLITATGQRVTLRCSPRSGDLSVYWYQQSLDQGLQFLIQYYNGEERAKGNILERFSAQQFPDLHSELNLSSLELGDSALYFCASSVAQGSYEQYFGPGTRLTVT.

The table lists this clone with a few counts. V is TRBV4-3 and J is TRBJ1-1, with D possibly matching TRBD1 (6 bases). Germline CDR1 is LGHNA and CDR2 is YSLEER. CDR3 size: 14 residues. The germline V and J ends were trimmed by 1 base and 4 bases, with 10 bases remaining between them. The DNA of the CDR3 is TGCGCCAGCAGCCAAGCCGAAGGGGGCACTGAAGCTTTCTTT. Its protein is CASSQAEGGTEAFF.

The chain has TRBV25-1 and TRBJ1-2; the match to TRBD1 covers 7 bases. The CDR3 has 13 residues. V dropped 6 bases and J dropped 1; count of bases not matched to a gene: 2. Germline-derived CDR1 and CDR2 are MGHDK and SYGVNS. CDR3 loop: CASRRDSNYGYTF. CDR3 nucleotide sequence: TGTGCCAGCAGGAGGGACAGTAACTATGGCTACACCTTC.

This clone has only a few counts. CDR3 protein: CASSFVGGYNEQFF. The CDR3 DNA follows: TGTGCCAGCAGCTTTGTGGGTGGATACAATGAGCAGTTCTTC. The chain recombines TRBV7-2 with TRBJ2-1, with unresolved D. Germline V lookup: CDR1 SGHTA, CDR2 FQGNSA. The CDR3 is 14 residues long. The V gene lost 3 bases and the J gene lost 4 bases, with 10 bases spanning the gap. Full variable domain (missing parts from reference TRBV7-2 and TRBJ2-1): GAGVSQSPSNKVTEKGKDVELRCDPISGHTALYWYRQSLGQGLEFLIYFQGNSAPDKSGLPSDRFSAERTGGSVSTLTIQRTQQEDSAVYLCASSFVGGYNEQFFGPGTRLTVL.

The CDR3 sequence: CASRRPGTGHYNEQFF. Written as DNA, the CDR3 is TGTGCCAGCAGACGTCCCGGGACAGGACACTACAATGAGCAGTTCTTC. V and J are TRBV2 and TRBJ2-1, with 8 bases lining up with TRBD1. The CDR3 loop spans 16 amino acids. Germline trimming cut 6 bases from V and 3 bases from J; bases unmatched to any gene: 10. Germline V gene lookup returns CDR1 SNHLY and CDR2 FYNNEI.

The sample holds a few counts of this clone. The V gene is TRBV7-2, the J gene TRBJ2-7; 9 nucleotides match TRBD1. The CDR3 is 14 residues long. CDR1 is SGHTA and CDR2 is FQGNSA in the germline V gene. After removal of 5 bases from V and 5 bases from J, the junction contained 7 bases not matched to a gene. This chain's CDR3 is CASSRAGTGNEQYF. CDR3 sequence (DNA): TGTGCCAGCAGCCGAGCGGGGACAGGGAACGAGCAGTACTTC.

This clone has more than one count but fewer than ten. DNA for the CDR3: TGTGCCAGCAGCATTCGACAGGGTCCTACCGCCGAGCAGTACTTC. Translating it yields CASSIRQGPTAEQYF. The V call is TRBV9, the J call TRBJ2-7, with 7 bases lining up with TRBD1. CDR3 length: 15 amino acids. Germline CDR1 reads SGDLS; CDR2 reads YYNGEE. The junction had 13 bases not matched to a gene; V was cut back by 4 bases and J by 6 bases.

The J gene is TRBJ2-7, the V gene TRBV5-1; D possibly uses TRBD1 or TRBD2 (5 bases each). The germline CDR1 and CDR2 sequences are SGHRS and YFSETQ. This CDR3 comprises 14 residues. The germline V and J ends were trimmed by 3 bases and 9 bases, with 19 bases remaining between them. CDR3 protein: CASSYGTQDGTQYF. The DNA for the CDR3 is TGCGCCAGCAGCTACGGGACGCAGGATGGTACGCAGTACTTC.

The chain is built from TRBV14 and TRBJ2-5; no firm D call. V dropped 5 bases and J dropped 3 bases, with 13 bases sitting between them. This CDR3 is built from 14 residues. The germline gives CDR1 SGHDN, CDR2 FVKESK. The DNA for the CDR3 is TGTGCCAGCAGCGTTTATACCTTGAAAGAGACCCAGTACTTC. Protein sequence: CASSVYTLKETQYF.

This clone was seen more than once but under ten times. J is TRBJ1-1 and V is TRBV25-1, with a tentative D call TRBD1 (6 bases). V was clipped by 4 bases and J by 0 bases, with 12 bases between them. The CDR3 has 15 residues. Germline V gene data show CDR1 as MGHDK and CDR2 as SYGVNS. The CDR3 loop is CASSGRDTMNTEAFF. In DNA form, the CDR3 reads TGTGCCAGCAGTGGACGGGACACCATGAACACTGAAGCTTTCTTT.

The chain uses TRBV30 and TRBJ2-5; a possible D gene is TRBD2 (6 bases). The CDR3 runs 14 residues. Germline CDR1 GTSNPN, CDR2 SVGIG (reference sequence). Trimming removed 2 bases from V and 5 bases from J, with 15 bases in between. CDR3 residues: CAWSPAGRPETQYF. CDR3 sequence (DNA): TGTGCCTGGAGTCCCGCGGGGAGACCGGAGACCCAGTACTTC.

The sample holds a few counts of this clone. J is TRBJ2-7 and V is TRBV13; a weak D match, TRBD2 (5 bases). V was shortened by 6 bases and J by 4 bases, with 16 bases between the two germline ends. The CDR3 has 14 amino acids. The germline V gene encodes CDR1 PRHDT and CDR2 FYEKMQ (reference sequence). The CDR3 here is CASSLGLPMYEQYF. The CDR3 bases are TGTGCCAGCAGTCTAGGACTGCCGATGTACGAGCAGTACTTC. The variable domain in full, completed from reference TRBV13 and TRBJ2-7, reads AAGVIQSPRHLIKEKRETATLKCYPIPRHDTVYWYQQGPGQDPQFLISFYEKMQSDKGSIPDRFSAQQFSDYHSELNMSSLELGDSALYFCASSLGLPMYEQYFGPGTRLTVT.

This clone appeared a few times. This chain links TRBV9 with TRBJ2-1; tentatively, D is TRBD2 (6 bases). CDR1 and CDR2 from the germline V gene are SGDLS and YYNGEE. V dropped 4 bases and J dropped 3 bases, with 14 bases sitting between them. The CDR3 runs 15 residues. In nucleotides, the CDR3 is TGTGCCAGCAGCCTCACGGGAGAGGTCTACAATGAGCAGTTCTTC. Amino acids: CASSLTGEVYNEQFF.

This clone has just one count. The chain couples TRBV7-6 to TRBJ2-7; 13 bases align to TRBD2. Germline V gene sequence: CDR1 SGHVS, CDR2 FNYEAQ. The CDR3 runs to 17 residues. The V and J ends lost 0 bases and 1 base, in that order; junction bases with no gene match: 3. The chain's CDR3 is CASSLAWTSGRSYEQYF. As DNA, the CDR3 is TGTGCCAGCAGCTTAGCGTGGACTAGCGGGAGATCCTACGAGCAGTACTTC. Full variable domain (outside the CDR3, taken from reference TRBV7-6 and TRBJ2-7): GAGVSQSPRYKVTKRGQDVALRCDPISGHVSLYWYRQALGQGPEFLTYFNYEAQQDKSGLPNDRFSAERPEGSISTLTIQRTEQRDSAMYRCASSLAWTSGRSYEQYFGPGTRLTVT.

This clone was seen a handful of times. The chain joins TRBV25-1 to TRBJ2-5; TRBD1 is a possible D gene (6 bases). The ends were cut back, 1 base at V and 5 bases at J, with 11 bases in the middle. The germline V gene has CDR1 MGHDK and CDR2 SYGVNS. The CDR3 has 14 amino acids. The CDR3 here is CASSELGGGETQYF. CDR3 coding DNA: TGTGCCAGCAGTGAATTAGGGGGTGGGGAGACCCAGTACTTC.

The genes are TRBV9 and TRBJ2-3, with TRBD2 matching over 14 bases. The CDR3 is made up of 16 amino acids. V shed 3 bases, J shed 1 base, and the junction held 1 base outside the gene matches. CDR1 SGDLS and CDR2 YYNGEE come from the germline V gene. The CDR3 region is CASSAGLAGGTDTQYF. DNA of the CDR3: TGTGCCAGCAGCGCGGGACTAGCGGGAGGCACAGATACGCAGTATTTT.

The V call is TRBV13, the J call TRBJ1-2; D is uncertain. The ends were cut back, 6 bases at V and 7 bases at J, with 21 bases in the middle. Germline CDR1 and CDR2: PRHDT and FYEKMQ (reference sequence). This CDR3 spans 15 amino acids. CDR3 DNA sequence: TGTGCCAGCAGGTTCCTCGGTAGGGAGAGTGGTGGCTACACCTTC. It yields the protein CASRFLGRESGGYTF.